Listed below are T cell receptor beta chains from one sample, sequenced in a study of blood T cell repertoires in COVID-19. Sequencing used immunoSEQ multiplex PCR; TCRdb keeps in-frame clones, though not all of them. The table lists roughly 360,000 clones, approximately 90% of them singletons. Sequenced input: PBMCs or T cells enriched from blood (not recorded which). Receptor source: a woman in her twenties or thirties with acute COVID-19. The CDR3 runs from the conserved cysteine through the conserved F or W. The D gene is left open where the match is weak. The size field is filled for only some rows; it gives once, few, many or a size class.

CDR3 DNA: TGCAGCGCATCTGAGGGACTGATCTACGAGCAGTACTTC
CDR3 protein: CSASEGLIYEQYF
J gene: TRBJ2-7
V gene: TRBV29-1
clone size: -
D gene: -

CDR3 DNA: TGTGCCATCAGCGGCCCGGGACAGGGGTACGAGCAGTACTTC
CDR3 protein: CAISGPGQGYEQYF
J gene: TRBJ2-7
V gene: TRBV10-3
clone size: -
D gene: TRBD1

CDR3 DNA: TGTGCCAGCAGCTCAGGGACAAGTCCCTACGAGCAGTACTTC
CDR3 protein: CASSSGTSPYEQYF
J gene: TRBJ2-7
V gene: TRBV9
clone size: -
D gene: -

CDR3 DNA: TGTGCCAGCAGCCCGTCTGGAGCGGCCACTGAAGCTTTCTTT
CDR3 protein: CASSPSGAATEAFF
J gene: TRBJ1-1
V gene: TRBV3-1/TRBV3-2
clone size: once
D gene: -

CDR3 DNA: TGCGCCAGCAGCTTGGTTGGCAGCGACGCCACGATTCAGTACTTC
CDR3 protein: CASSLVGSDATIQYF
J gene: TRBJ2-7
V gene: TRBV5-1
clone size: -
D gene: -

CDR3 DNA: TGCGCCAGCAGTGTCACGCAGCGGGGATCCACAGATACGCAGTATTTT
CDR3 protein: CASSVTQRGSTDTQYF
J gene: TRBJ2-3
V gene: TRBV10-2
clone size: -
D gene: TRBD2

CDR3 DNA: TGCGCCAGCAGGGTAGATTACACCGGGGAGCTGTTTTTT
CDR3 protein: CASRVDYTGELFF
J gene: TRBJ2-2
V gene: TRBV5-1
clone size: -
D gene: -

CDR3 DNA: TGTGCCAGCAGTTTATCTGGGACAGTGAACACCGGGGAGCTGTTTTTT
CDR3 protein: CASSLSGTVNTGELFF
J gene: TRBJ2-2
V gene: TRBV27
clone size: -
D gene: TRBD1

CDR3 DNA: TGTGCCAGCAGCTTAGTCGGTGCTGGAAACACCATATATTTT
CDR3 protein: CASSLVGAGNTIYF
J gene: TRBJ1-3
V gene: TRBV7-9
clone size: few
D gene: -

CDR3 DNA: TGTGCCAGCAGTTCCACAGGGTGGGGCTACACCTTC
CDR3 protein: CASSSTGWGYTF
J gene: TRBJ1-2
V gene: TRBV12-3/TRBV12-4
clone size: -
D gene: -

CDR3 DNA: TGTGCCAGCAGCCAAGAAGCGGTTCGTCCTGAAGCTTTCTTT
CDR3 protein: CASSQEAVRPEAFF
J gene: TRBJ1-1
V gene: TRBV3-1/TRBV3-2
clone size: -
D gene: -

CDR3 DNA: TGTGCCAGCAGCGCGGGACAGGGGAGCCATCAGCCCCAGCATTTT
CDR3 protein: CASSAGQGSHQPQHF
J gene: TRBJ1-5
V gene: TRBV5-6
clone size: few
D gene: TRBD1

CDR3 DNA: TGTGCCAGCAGTTTCCGTCCTAATTCACCCCTCCACTTT
CDR3 protein: CASSFRPNSPLHF
J gene: TRBJ1-6
V gene: TRBV6-5
clone size: -
D gene: -

CDR3 DNA: TGTGCCAGCAGTGAAGGGCCAAATTATGGCTACACCTTC
CDR3 protein: CASSEGPNYGYTF
J gene: TRBJ1-2
V gene: TRBV6-1
clone size: -
D gene: -

CDR3 DNA: TGTGCCTGGGGGCCTAGCGGGGGCTTCCAAGAGACCCAGTACTTC
CDR3 protein: CAWGPSGGFQETQYF
J gene: TRBJ2-5
V gene: TRBV30
clone size: -
D gene: TRBD2

CDR3 DNA: TGTGCCAGCAGGACAGGGGTAGGAGCTTTCTTT
CDR3 protein: CASRTGVGAFF
J gene: TRBJ1-1
V gene: TRBV6-5
clone size: -
D gene: TRBD1

CDR3 DNA: TGTGCCAGCAGCTTAGATTCCCGGACTAGCGGGGGGAGCCAAGAGACCCAGTACTTC
CDR3 protein: CASSLDSRTSGGSQETQYF
J gene: TRBJ2-5
V gene: TRBV11-3
clone size: -
D gene: TRBD2

CDR3 DNA: TGTGCTAGTGGTTTGGAACTAGCGGGAAGCCCAGATACGCAGTATTTT
CDR3 protein: CASGLELAGSPDTQYF
J gene: TRBJ2-3
V gene: TRBV12-5
clone size: -
D gene: TRBD2

CDR3 DNA: TGTGCCAGCAGCTTAAAACGGTTCCCAGATACGCAGTATTTT
CDR3 protein: CASSLKRFPDTQYF
J gene: TRBJ2-3
V gene: TRBV7-3
clone size: -
D gene: -

CDR3 DNA: TGTGCCAGCAGTTCCGAGCGGGGGGCTTCCACAGATACGCAGTATTTT
CDR3 protein: CASSSERGASTDTQYF
J gene: TRBJ2-3
V gene: TRBV7-3
clone size: -
D gene: TRBD2

CDR3 DNA: TGTGCCAGCAGCTTAGAACAGGGATTGAACACTGAAGCTTTCTTT
CDR3 protein: CASSLEQGLNTEAFF
J gene: TRBJ1-1
V gene: TRBV7-9
clone size: -
D gene: -

CDR3 DNA: TGTGCCAGCAGCCCCGGAGAAAGTCCGGGGGGCTACACCTTC
CDR3 protein: CASSPGESPGGYTF
J gene: TRBJ1-2
V gene: TRBV3-1/TRBV3-2
clone size: -
D gene: -

CDR3 DNA: TGCGCCAGCAGCTTGGCCCTGACAGGGGACGGAAACACCATATATTTT
CDR3 protein: CASSLALTGDGNTIYF
J gene: TRBJ1-3
V gene: TRBV5-1
clone size: -
D gene: TRBD1

CDR3 DNA: TGTGCCAGTAGTATGAGCGGGGTGGGCAATGAGCAGTTCTTC
CDR3 protein: CASSMSGVGNEQFF
J gene: TRBJ2-1
V gene: TRBV19
clone size: -
D gene: TRBD2

CDR3 DNA: TGTGCCAGCAGCTTAGAGGGGGGGGGCAATGAGCAGTTCTTC
CDR3 protein: CASSLEGGGNEQFF
J gene: TRBJ2-1
V gene: TRBV13
clone size: -
D gene: -

CDR3 DNA: TGTGCCAGCAGCCAATCCGTTGGCAATCAGCCCCAGCATTTT
CDR3 protein: CASSQSVGNQPQHF
J gene: TRBJ1-5
V gene: TRBV3-1/TRBV3-2
clone size: -
D gene: -

CDR3 DNA: TGCGCCAGCAGCCAAGATTCGGCGGCCTTGGCGGGGGCCACGGGAGAGACCCAGTACTTC
CDR3 protein: CASSQDSAALAGATGETQYF
J gene: TRBJ2-5
V gene: TRBV4-1
clone size: -
D gene: -

CDR3 DNA: TGTGCCAGCAGCTTAGATGGGACAGGGGGGAACGAGCAGTACTTC
CDR3 protein: CASSLDGTGGNEQYF
J gene: TRBJ2-7
V gene: TRBV7-2
clone size: -
D gene: TRBD1

CDR3 DNA: TGTGCCAGCAGCTTAGGTTTAACAACAGAAGCCGGGGAGCTGTTTTTT
CDR3 protein: CASSLGLTTEAGELFF
J gene: TRBJ2-2
V gene: TRBV11-1
clone size: -
D gene: -

CDR3 DNA: TGTGCCAGCAGCCTCCACCTACAGGGGGGAGAGCAGTACTTC
CDR3 protein: CASSLHLQGGEQYF
J gene: TRBJ2-7
V gene: TRBV9
clone size: -
D gene: TRBD1

CDR3 DNA: TGTGCCAGCTCAGCTGCTCTCGGGACTGAAGCTTTCTTT
CDR3 protein: CASSAALGTEAFF
J gene: TRBJ1-1
V gene: TRBV18
clone size: -
D gene: -

CDR3 DNA: TGTGCCTGGAGTGGACAGGGCTTTAATGAAAAACTGTTTTTT
CDR3 protein: CAWSGQGFNEKLFF
J gene: TRBJ1-4
V gene: TRBV30
clone size: -
D gene: TRBD1

CDR3 DNA: TGTGCCAGCAGTTTATTAATACAGGGGACGCCTAATGAAAAACTGTTTTTT
CDR3 protein: CASSLLIQGTPNEKLFF
J gene: TRBJ1-4
V gene: TRBV27
clone size: -
D gene: TRBD1

CDR3 DNA: TGTGCCAGCTCACCACAGGGGGCGCCCGGAAACATTCAGTACTTC
CDR3 protein: CASSPQGAPGNIQYF
J gene: TRBJ2-4
V gene: TRBV18
clone size: -
D gene: TRBD1

CDR3 DNA: TGTGCCAGCAGTTTATCACGGGGAAGGCGGACAGATACGCAGTATTTT
CDR3 protein: CASSLSRGRRTDTQYF
J gene: TRBJ2-3
V gene: TRBV27
clone size: -
D gene: -

CDR3 DNA: TGTGCCAGCAGTTTATGGGACAGGGGCTACGAGCAGTACTTC
CDR3 protein: CASSLWDRGYEQYF
J gene: TRBJ2-7
V gene: TRBV27
clone size: -
D gene: TRBD1

CDR3 DNA: TGTGCCAGCAGGCGGGACTCAAACTCAGGAAATACGCAGTATTTT
CDR3 protein: CASRRDSNSGNTQYF
J gene: TRBJ2-3
V gene: TRBV19
clone size: -
D gene: -

CDR3 DNA: TGTGCCAGCAGCTTAGCCGGACATGTAGGGGATGGCTACACCTTC
CDR3 protein: CASSLAGHVGDGYTF
J gene: TRBJ1-2
V gene: TRBV11-1
clone size: few
D gene: -

CDR3 DNA: TGTGCCAGCAGTCGGGAGGAACAGCCCCAGCATTTT
CDR3 protein: CASSREEQPQHF
J gene: TRBJ1-5
V gene: TRBV6-5
clone size: -
D gene: -

CDR3 DNA: TGTGCCAGCAGTGTAGGAGGGCAGCCCCAGCATTTT
CDR3 protein: CASSVGGQPQHF
J gene: TRBJ1-5
V gene: TRBV2
clone size: -
D gene: -

CDR3 DNA: TGTGCCACCAGTGATCTGACAGGGCAATCCGAAAAACTGTTTTTT
CDR3 protein: CATSDLTGQSEKLFF
J gene: TRBJ1-4
V gene: TRBV24-1
clone size: -
D gene: TRBD1

CDR3 DNA: TGTGCCAGCAGTTATGTTAGCGGGGGGCGAGAAGATACGCAGTATTTT
CDR3 protein: CASSYVSGGREDTQYF
J gene: TRBJ2-3
V gene: TRBV6-2/TRBV6-3
clone size: -
D gene: TRBD2

CDR3 DNA: TGCGCCAGCAGCCAAGATTCGGGAGGGCTACTGAACACTGAAGCTTTCTTT
CDR3 protein: CASSQDSGGLLNTEAFF
J gene: TRBJ1-1
V gene: TRBV4-3
clone size: once
D gene: -

CDR3 DNA: TGTGCCAGCAGTTTGGGAGGCACCTACGAGCAGTACTTC
CDR3 protein: CASSLGGTYEQYF
J gene: TRBJ2-7
V gene: TRBV27
clone size: -
D gene: -

CDR3 DNA: TGCAGCGTTCCGCCCCAGTCAGGGGGTGACGCTGAAGCTTTCTTT
CDR3 protein: CSVPPQSGGDAEAFF
J gene: TRBJ1-1
V gene: TRBV29-1
clone size: -
D gene: TRBD1

CDR3 DNA: TGTGCCAGCATTAAGGAGGCCTACGAGCAGTACTTC
CDR3 protein: CASIKEAYEQYF
J gene: TRBJ2-7
V gene: TRBV21-1
clone size: -
D gene: -

CDR3 DNA: TGTGCCAGCAGCTTAAGAGGGCCGGGGGACACTGAAGCTTTCTTT
CDR3 protein: CASSLRGPGDTEAFF
J gene: TRBJ1-1
V gene: TRBV7-3
clone size: -
D gene: -

CDR3 DNA: TGCAGTGGACAGGGGGCTGATGAGCAGTTCTTC
CDR3 protein: CSGQGADEQFF
J gene: TRBJ2-1
V gene: TRBV20-1
clone size: -
D gene: TRBD1

CDR3 DNA: TGTGCCAGCAGCCTCGGACAGGGAAGGTGGCCCCTCCACTTT
CDR3 protein: CASSLGQGRWPLHF
J gene: TRBJ1-6
V gene: TRBV3-1/TRBV3-2
clone size: -
D gene: TRBD1

CDR3 DNA: TGCGCCAGCAGCAGGGGTCGGCAAGAGACCCAGTACTTC
CDR3 protein: CASSRGRQETQYF
J gene: TRBJ2-5
V gene: TRBV10-1
clone size: -
D gene: -

CDR3 DNA: TGTGCCAGTAGTACAGGGGTGGTGTCACCCCTCCACTTT
CDR3 protein: CASSTGVVSPLHF
J gene: TRBJ1-6
V gene: TRBV19
clone size: -
D gene: -